Sequencing of this T cell receptor beta chain was carried out in a study of OX40 agonist ivuxolimab in advanced cancers. The study, taken as a whole, reports: Expanded clones belonging to CD8+ T cells outnumbered, on average, those of CD4+.

After removal of 4 bases from V and 10 bases from J, the junction contained 14 bases not matched to a gene. The CDR3 is made up of 15 amino acids. From germline, CDR1 is SGHRS and CDR2 YFSETQ. Regarding this clone: Its antigen is as yet unknown.

Method: immunoSEQ multiplex PCR; TCRdb's copy keeps in-frame clones and lacks some. The top ten clones hold roughly 2.9% of a sample with around 70,000 clones, around nine tenths of them seen once. The TCR was taken from an adult with an advanced solid tumor such as melanoma, head and neck, liver or kidney cancer. V usage is TRBV5-1 and J usage is TRBJ2-1; 7 bases are a match to TRBD2. The sample here was CD4+ or CD8+ T cells sorted from blood, taken in a trial of the OX40 agonist ivuxolimab. CDR3 sequence: CASSLGTTGSAEQFF. The CDR3 DNA reads as TGCGCCAGCAGCCTCGGGACTACCGGGAGCGCGGAGCAGTTCTTC.